Presented here are 13 T cell receptor beta chains from one specimen sequenced in a study of blood T cell repertoires in COVID-19. Some clones are missing from TCRdb's copy, which holds only in-frame ones; the method was immunoSEQ multiplex PCR. The data contain around 220,000 clones, around 80% of them singletons. The sample was peripheral blood. The receptors shown here come from an elderly woman with COVID-19, enrolled during active disease.

The V and J genes are TRBV6-2 or TRBV6-3 and TRBJ2-3; TRBD2 aligns across 12 bases. The CDR3 length is 17 residues. Germline V gene lookup returns CDR1 MNHEY and CDR2 SVGEGT. Unmatched junction bases numbered 9, after V lost 4 bases and J lost 4 bases. The CDR3 is CASSSKSSGRAPDTQYF. The CDR3 DNA is TGTGCCAGCAGTTCCAAATCTAGCGGGAGGGCCCCAGATACGCAGTATTTT.

The V gene is TRBV6-5, the J gene TRBJ2-1; a weak D match, TRBD1 (5 bases). Trimming left V 5 bases short and J 8 bases short, with 13 bases between. The CDR3 consists of 13 residues. Germline V lookup: CDR1 MNHEY, CDR2 SVGAGI. The CDR3 DNA reads TGTGCCAGCAGTAGGCTCAGGGTCGATGAGCAGTTCTTC. Translating it yields CASSRLRVDEQFF.

The chain couples TRBV7-8 to TRBJ1-2, with no clear D. Germline CDR1 reads SGHVS; CDR2 reads FQNEAQ. V was clipped by 5 bases and J by 8 bases, with 21 bases between them. This CDR3 is 15 amino acids long. The CDR3 region is CASSPSFVRVWGYTF. Written as DNA, the CDR3 is TGTGCCAGCAGCCCCTCGTTTGTCCGCGTCTGGGGCTACACCTTC. The full variable domain, rest sourced from reference TRBV7-8 and TRBJ1-2, is GAGVSQSPRYKVAKRGQDVALRCDPISGHVSLFWYQQALGQGPEFLTYFQNEAQLDKSGLPSDRFFAERPEGSVSTLKIQRTQQEDSAVYLCASSPSFVRVWGYTFGSGTRLTVV.

This chain uses TRBV5-1 with TRBJ2-3; no clear D gene. Trimming took 3 bases from V and 3 from J, leaving 8 bases between them. CDR1 is SGHRS and CDR2 is YFSETQ in the germline V gene. The CDR3 is made up of 13 amino acids. The chain's CDR3 is CASSSRLTDTQYF. For the CDR3, the DNA is TGCGCCAGCAGCTCGAGGCTAACAGATACGCAGTATTTT.

The V and J genes are TRBV7-9 and TRBJ2-5, with TRBD1 matching 7 bases. Per germline, CDR1 SEHNR and CDR2 FQNEAQ (reference sequence). This CDR3 contains 15 residues. With 3 bases clipped from V and 3 bases from J, the junction kept 7 bases outside the gene matches. The CDR3 sequence: CASSFPRGTEETQYF. CDR3 in DNA: TGTGCCAGCAGCTTCCCCAGGGGGACGGAAGAGACCCAGTACTTC.

This clone was seen a single time. The gene calls are TRBV7-8 and TRBJ1-2; possible D gene TRBD1, 5 bases. Germline CDR1 SGHVS, CDR2 FQNEAQ. Trimming took 4 bases from V and 8 from J, leaving 17 bases between them. The CDR3 is 14 residues long. The CDR3 sequence: CASSSGRENRGYTF. The CDR3 DNA is TGTGCCAGCAGCTCGGGACGGGAGAATAGGGGCTACACCTTC. The complete variable domain, with remaining parts taken from reference TRBV7-8 and TRBJ1-2, reads GAGVSQSPRYKVAKRGQDVALRCDPISGHVSLFWYQQALGQGPEFLTYFQNEAQLDKSGLPSDRFFAERPEGSVSTLKIQRTQQEDSAVYLCASSSGRENRGYTFGSGTRLTVV.

The chain uses TRBV9 and TRBJ1-2, with 9 bases matching TRBD1. J gave up 10 bases and V 4 bases, and 11 bases lay outside the gene matches. CDR1 and CDR2 (germline): SGDLS, YYNGEE. The CDR3 runs 14 residues. The CDR3 DNA reads as TGTGCCAGCAGCCCGCAAGGACAGGGGCTAAACTACACCTTC. It yields the protein CASSPQGQGLNYTF.

This chain links TRBV5-1 with TRBJ2-1; D possibly corresponds to TRBD2 (5 bases). This CDR3 region has 13 residues. The germline gives CDR1 SGHRS, CDR2 YFSETQ. Trimming took 3 bases from V and 5 from J, leaving 9 bases between them. The CDR3 is CASSSGLDNEQFF. The CDR3 DNA reads as TGCGCCAGCAGCTCCGGACTGGACAATGAGCAGTTCTTC.

The gene calls are TRBV6-5 and TRBJ2-4; 7 nucleotides agree with TRBD1. The CDR3 runs 15 residues. Germline CDR1 reads MNHEY; CDR2 reads SVGAGI. Unmatched junction bases numbered 6, after V lost 6 bases and J lost 1 base. The CDR3 nucleotides read TGTGCCAGCAGCGAGACAGGGACGGCCAAAAACATTCAGTACTTC. This encodes CASSETGTAKNIQYF.

This clone was counted a few times. Other DNA sequences in this sample translate to the same CDR3. The V gene is TRBV15, the J gene TRBJ2-2; possible D gene TRBD2, 6 bases. V was shortened by 0 bases and J by 5 bases, with 7 bases between the two germline ends. The CDR3 covers 14 residues. The germline V gene encodes CDR1 LNHNV and CDR2 YYDKDF (reference sequence). The CDR3 nucleotides are TGTGCCACCAGCAGAGATCGGGGGACCGGGGAGCTGTTTTTT. Protein: CATSRDRGTGELFF.

The chain employs TRBV20-1 and TRBJ1-1, with D possibly TRBD1 on 6 matching bases. CDR3 length: 14 amino acids. Trimming stripped 3 bases from V and 1 base from J, with 12 bases between. Germline lookup yields CDR1 DFQATT and CDR2 SNEGSKA (reference sequence). CDR3 in DNA: TGCAGTGCTAGTGCGGGACACACGAACACTGAAGCTTTCTTT. Its translation is CSASAGHTNTEAFF.

The chain employs TRBV13 and TRBJ1-2, with D maybe TRBD1 (5 bases). Germline V gene lookup returns CDR1 PRHDT and CDR2 FYEKMQ (reference sequence). The length of the CDR3 is 14 residues. Between the trimmed V and J ends, which lost 5 bases and 5 bases, there was a span of 15 bases. CDR3 region: CASSAWGRAYGYTF. CDR3 sequence (DNA): TGTGCCAGCAGCGCCTGGGGCAGGGCTTATGGCTACACCTTC.

This chain uses TRBV5-1 with TRBJ1-6, with D maybe TRBD1 (6 bases). Germline-derived CDR1 and CDR2 are SGHRS and YFSETQ. The germline V and J ends were trimmed by 1 base and 10 bases, with 15 bases remaining between them. The length of the CDR3 is 15 residues. CDR3 sequence: CASSLQGPPGSPLHF. The CDR3 DNA is TGCGCCAGCAGCTTGCAGGGGCCCCCTGGGTCACCCCTCCACTTT.